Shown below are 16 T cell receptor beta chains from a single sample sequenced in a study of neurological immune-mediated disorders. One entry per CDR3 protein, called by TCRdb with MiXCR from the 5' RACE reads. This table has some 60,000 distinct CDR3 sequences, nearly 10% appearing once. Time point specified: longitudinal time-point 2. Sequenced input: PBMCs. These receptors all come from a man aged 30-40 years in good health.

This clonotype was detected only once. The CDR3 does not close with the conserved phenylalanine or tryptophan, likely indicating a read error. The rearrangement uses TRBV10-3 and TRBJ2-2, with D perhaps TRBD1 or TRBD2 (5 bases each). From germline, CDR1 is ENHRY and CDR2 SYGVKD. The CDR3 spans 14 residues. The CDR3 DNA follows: TGTACCATCAGTGAGAGGGGCAACACCTGTGAGCTGTTTTGT. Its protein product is CTISERGNTCELFC.

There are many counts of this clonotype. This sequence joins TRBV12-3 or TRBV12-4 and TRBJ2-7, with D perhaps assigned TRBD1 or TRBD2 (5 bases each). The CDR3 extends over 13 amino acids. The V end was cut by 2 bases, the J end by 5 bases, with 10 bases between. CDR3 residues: CASSLPGRDEQYF. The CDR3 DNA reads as TGTGCCAGCAGTTTACCGGGACGGGACGAGCAGTACTTC.

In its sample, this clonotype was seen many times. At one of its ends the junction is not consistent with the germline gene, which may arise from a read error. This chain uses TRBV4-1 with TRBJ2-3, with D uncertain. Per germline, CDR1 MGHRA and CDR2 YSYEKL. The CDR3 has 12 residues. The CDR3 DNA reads TGTGCCAGCAGCCAGAGCACAGATACGCAGTATTTT. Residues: CASSQSTDTQYF.

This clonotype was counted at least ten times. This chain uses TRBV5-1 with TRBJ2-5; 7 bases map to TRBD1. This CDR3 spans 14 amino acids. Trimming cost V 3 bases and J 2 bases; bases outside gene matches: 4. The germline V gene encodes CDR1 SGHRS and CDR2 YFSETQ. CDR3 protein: CASSSGTAQETQYF. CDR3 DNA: TGCGCCAGCAGCTCTGGGACAGCTCAAGAGACCCAGTACTTC.

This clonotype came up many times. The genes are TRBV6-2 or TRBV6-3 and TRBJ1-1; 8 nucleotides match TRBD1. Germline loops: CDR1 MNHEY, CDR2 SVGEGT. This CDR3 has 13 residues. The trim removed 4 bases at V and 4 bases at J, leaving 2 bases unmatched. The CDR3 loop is CASSSQGGTEAFF. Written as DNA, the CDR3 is TGTGCCAGCAGTTCACAGGGGGGCACTGAAGCTTTCTTT.

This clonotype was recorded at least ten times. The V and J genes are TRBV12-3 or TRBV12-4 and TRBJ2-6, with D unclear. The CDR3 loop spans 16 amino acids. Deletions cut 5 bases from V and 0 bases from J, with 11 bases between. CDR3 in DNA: TGTGCCAGCAGTCGTCTTTTAAGCTCTGGGGCCAACGTCCTGACTTTC. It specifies CASSRLLSSGANVLTF.

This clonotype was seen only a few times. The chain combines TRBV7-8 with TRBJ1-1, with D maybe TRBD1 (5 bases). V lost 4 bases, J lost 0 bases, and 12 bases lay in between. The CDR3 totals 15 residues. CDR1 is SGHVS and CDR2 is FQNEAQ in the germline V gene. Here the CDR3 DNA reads TGTGCCAGCAGCTCAATGGGACCGTTGAACACTGAAGCTTTCTTT. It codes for CASSSMGPLNTEAFF.

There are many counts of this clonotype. CDR3: CAISQTTYNEQFF. The CDR3 DNA sequence: TGTGCCATCAGCCAAACCACCTACAATGAGCAGTTCTTC. This chain uses TRBV10-3 with TRBJ2-1; unclear D gene. V was trimmed by 6 bases and J by 2 bases, leaving 8 bases between them. The germline gives CDR1 ENHRY, CDR2 SYGVKD. The CDR3 runs 13 residues.

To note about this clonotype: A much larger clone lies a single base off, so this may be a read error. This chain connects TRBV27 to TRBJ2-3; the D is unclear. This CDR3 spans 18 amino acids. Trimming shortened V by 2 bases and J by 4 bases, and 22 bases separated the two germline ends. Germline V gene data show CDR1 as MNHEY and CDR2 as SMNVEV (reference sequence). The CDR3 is CASSLHRPQILLSDTQYF. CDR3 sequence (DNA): TGTGCCAGCAGTTTACATAGGCCCCAGATTTTATTATCAGATACGCAGTATTTT.

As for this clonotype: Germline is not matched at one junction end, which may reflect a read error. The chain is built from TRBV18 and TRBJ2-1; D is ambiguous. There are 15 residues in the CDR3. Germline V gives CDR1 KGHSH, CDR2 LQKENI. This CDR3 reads CVSSPFGWKGNEQFF. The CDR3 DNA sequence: TGTGTCAGCTCACCATTTGGATGGAAGGGCAATGAGCAGTTCTTC.

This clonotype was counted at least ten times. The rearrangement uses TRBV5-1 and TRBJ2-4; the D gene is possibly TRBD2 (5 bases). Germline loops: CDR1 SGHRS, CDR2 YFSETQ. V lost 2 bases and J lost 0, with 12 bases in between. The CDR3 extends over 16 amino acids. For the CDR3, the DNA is TGCGCCAGCAGCTTCGGGGAAGGATTAGCCAAAAACATTCAGTACTTC. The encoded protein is CASSFGEGLAKNIQYF.

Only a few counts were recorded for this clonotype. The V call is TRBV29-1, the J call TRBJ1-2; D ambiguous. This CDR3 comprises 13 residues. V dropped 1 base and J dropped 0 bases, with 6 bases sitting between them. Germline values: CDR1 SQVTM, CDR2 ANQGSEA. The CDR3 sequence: CSVEGAPNYGYTF. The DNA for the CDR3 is TGCAGCGTTGAAGGTGCTCCTAACTATGGCTACACCTTC.

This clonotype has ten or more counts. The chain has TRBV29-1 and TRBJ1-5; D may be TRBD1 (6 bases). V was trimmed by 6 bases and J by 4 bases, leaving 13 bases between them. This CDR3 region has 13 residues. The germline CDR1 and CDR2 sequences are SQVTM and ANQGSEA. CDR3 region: CSVQGGVNQPQHF. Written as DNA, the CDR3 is TGCAGCGTCCAAGGGGGGGTGAATCAGCCCCAGCATTTT.

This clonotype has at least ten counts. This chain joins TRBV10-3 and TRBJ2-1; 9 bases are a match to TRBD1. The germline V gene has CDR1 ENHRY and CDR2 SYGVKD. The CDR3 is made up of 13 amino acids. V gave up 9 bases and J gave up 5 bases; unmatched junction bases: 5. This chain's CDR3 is CAIGQGYDNEQFF. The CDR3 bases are TGTGCCATAGGACAGGGGTATGACAATGAGCAGTTCTTC.

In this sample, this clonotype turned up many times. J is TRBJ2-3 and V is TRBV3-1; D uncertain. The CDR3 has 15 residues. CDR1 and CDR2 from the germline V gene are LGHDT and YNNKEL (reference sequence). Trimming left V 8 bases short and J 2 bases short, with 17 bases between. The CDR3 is CASSEGIQNTDTQYF. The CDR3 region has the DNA TGTGCCAGCTCGGAAGGGATCCAAAACACAGATACGCAGTATTTT.

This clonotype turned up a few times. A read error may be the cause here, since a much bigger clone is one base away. CDR3 nucleotide sequence: TGTGCCAGCAGCTCCCTGGGGGGAGGGTCCACAGATACGCAGTATTTT. The encoded protein is CASSSLGGGSTDTQYF. The genes are TRBV7-3 and TRBJ2-3; TRBD2 agrees at 7 bases. The CDR3 contains 16 residues. Germline CDR1 SGHTA, CDR2 FQGTGA. With V trimmed by 4 bases and J by 2 bases, 9 bases remained unmatched.